What follows are 22 T cell receptor beta chains derived from one specimen sequenced in a study of technical replicates of blood from a handful of donors. Repertoires were generated with immunoSEQ multiplex PCR, while TCRdb's copy carries only in-frame clones and drops some. The table lists 75,000 to 100,000 clones, around 90% of them singletons. The material sequenced was T cells isolated from PBMCs. The receptors originated from a human donor in good health.

This clone showed up just once. This chain links TRBV2 with TRBJ2-7; D is uncertain. CDR3 length: 14 amino acids. Germline V CDR1 and CDR2: SNHLY, FYNNEI. V gave up 2 bases and J gave up 4 bases, with 12 bases separating them. This CDR3 is CASSEPPFLYEQYF. CDR3 DNA: TGTGCCAGCAGTGAACCCCCTTTCCTTTACGAGCAGTACTTC.

The chain employs TRBV4-1 and TRBJ2-3, with 7 bases aligning to TRBD1. Germline V gene lookup returns CDR1 MGHRA and CDR2 YSYEKL. This CDR3 has 19 amino acids. J was trimmed by 0 bases and V by 2 bases; bases with no gene match: 14. CDR3 DNA: TGCGCCAGCAGCCAACTATGGACAGGCCCCCGTTATAGCACAGATACGCAGTATTTT. Translation gives CASSQLWTGPRYSTDTQYF.

The chain couples TRBV27 to TRBJ2-7, with D perhaps matching TRBD1 (6 bases). This CDR3 has 15 residues. The germline V gene has CDR1 MNHEY and CDR2 SMNVEV (reference sequence). V dropped 4 bases and J dropped 5 bases, with 18 bases sitting between them. The CDR3 DNA reads TGTGCCAGCAGTTCTACAGGGACGGGGATAAACGAGCAGTACTTC. It yields the protein CASSSTGTGINEQYF.

This clone was observed a single time. V is TRBV30 and J is TRBJ1-6; perhaps TRBD1 as D (5 bases). The CDR3 is made up of 16 amino acids. V dropped 2 bases and J dropped 3 bases, with 14 bases sitting between them. Germline V lookup: CDR1 GTSNPN, CDR2 SVGIG (reference sequence). CDR3 DNA sequence: TGTGCCTGGAGTCGCCTACCAGGGCTCTATAATTCACCCCTCCACTTT. Its protein is CAWSRLPGLYNSPLHF.

The chain carries TRBV25-1 and TRBJ2-1, with 8 bases that match TRBD1. J was trimmed by 8 bases and V by 5 bases; bases with no gene match: 8. This CDR3 comprises 14 residues. From germline, CDR1 is MGHDK and CDR2 SYGVNS. CDR3 in DNA: TGTGCCAGCAGTCCAACCGGGACAGGCGATGAGCAGTTCTTC. Translation gives CASSPTGTGDEQFF.

The chain uses TRBV7-9 and TRBJ2-1; D possibly corresponds to TRBD2 (5 bases). The V end lost 3 bases, the J end lost 10 bases, and 10 bases lay between the germline ends. The CDR3 totals 12 residues. Germline V gene lookup returns CDR1 SEHNR and CDR2 FQNEAQ (reference sequence). CDR3 coding DNA: TGTGCCAGCAGCTTCGGGGATTCGGAGCAGTTCTTC. Amino acid sequence: CASSFGDSEQFF.

The CDR3 loop is CASSYSERGGYNEQFF. CDR3 bases: TGTGCCAGCAGTTACTCGGAGCGGGGGGGCTACAATGAGCAGTTCTTC. The chain carries TRBV6-5 and TRBJ2-1, with 10 nucleotides matching TRBD2. The V segment lost 0 bases and the J segment 3 bases; nucleotides outside the gene matches: 2. Germline CDR1 and CDR2: MNHEY and SVGAGI. The CDR3 is made up of 16 amino acids.

The rearrangement uses TRBV2 and TRBJ2-5; D not resolved. The CDR3 contains 12 residues. CDR1 is SNHLY, CDR2 FYNNEI, per germline. The V gene lost 4 bases and the J gene lost 1 base, with 4 bases spanning the gap. The CDR3 DNA reads as TGTGCCAGCAGTGGAGTCCAAGAGACCCAGTACTTC. Translated: CASSGVQETQYF.

The J gene is TRBJ2-1, the V gene TRBV29-1; possibly TRBD1 for D (5 bases). Germline CDR1 and CDR2: SQVTM and ANQGSEA. V was cut by 2 bases and J by 9 bases, with 11 bases left in between. The CDR3 is 12 residues long. The CDR3 region is CSVELTVGEQFF. The CDR3 DNA reads as TGCAGCGTTGAACTGACAGTCGGTGAGCAGTTCTTC.

The rearrangement uses TRBV6-5 and TRBJ1-2; a weak D match, TRBD1 (5 bases). Trimming pared 0 bases from V and 14 bases from J, leaving 13 bases between. CDR3 length: 12 residues. In germline, CDR1 is MNHEY, CDR2 SVGAGI. CDR3 DNA: TGTGCCAGCAGTTACTCGACGGGGGTTAGGACCTTC. This encodes CASSYSTGVRTF.

V usage is TRBV6-5 and J usage is TRBJ1-1, with D tentatively TRBD1 (6 bases). Looked up from germline, CDR1 is MNHEY and CDR2 is SVGAGI. V was clipped by 4 bases and J by 1 base, with 10 bases between them. The CDR3 covers 14 residues. CDR3 bases: TGTGCCAGCAGTTTCGGGGGGCCGAACACTGAAGCTTTCTTT. Protein: CASSFGGPNTEAFF.

The gene calls are TRBV9 and TRBJ2-3, with D unclear. Trimming stripped 3 bases from V and 5 bases from J, with 7 bases between. The CDR3 is made up of 12 amino acids. Germline loops: CDR1 SGDLS, CDR2 YYNGEE. Here the CDR3 reads CASSALGDTQYF. CDR3 DNA sequence: TGTGCCAGCAGCGCCCTAGGAGATACGCAGTATTTT.

The chain joins TRBV5-4 to TRBJ2-5, with TRBD1 as a possible D gene (6 bases). The CDR3 has 15 amino acids. From germline, CDR1 is SGHNT and CDR2 YYREEE (reference sequence). The ends were cut back, 4 bases at V and 4 bases at J, with 17 bases in the middle. The CDR3 region is CASSRTGTLLETQYF. CDR3 nucleotide sequence: TGTGCCAGCAGCCGAACAGGGACATTATTAGAGACCCAGTACTTC.

The chain employs TRBV11-2 and TRBJ2-1; 11 nucleotides line up with TRBD2. V lost 5 bases to trimming and J lost 8 bases; unmatched junction nucleotides: 11. Germline assignment: CDR1 SGHAT and CDR2 FQNNGV. This CDR3 has 16 residues. The CDR3 DNA reads TGTGCCAGCAGCCCCCGGCGGCTAGCGGGGGGCGATGAGCAGTTCTTC. It specifies CASSPRRLAGGDEQFF.

The chain joins TRBV7-9 to TRBJ2-5; 13 bases agree with TRBD2. The CDR3 runs 18 residues. Trimming took 5 bases from V and 7 from J; bases not matched to a gene: 16. Germline CDR1 reads SEHNR; CDR2 reads FQNEAQ (reference sequence). The CDR3 DNA sequence: TGTGCCAGCAGCGCCAGACTAGCGGGAGGTGGGCCGTTAGGGACCCAGTACTTC. This gives the protein CASSARLAGGGPLGTQYF.

This chain connects TRBV4-2 to TRBJ2-3; 7 nucleotides align to TRBD2. The germline V gene encodes CDR1 LGHNA and CDR2 YNFKEQ. V dropped 2 bases and J dropped 3; count of bases not matched to a gene: 8. This CDR3 is built from 16 residues. The CDR3 reads CASSQSGGSATDTQYF. CDR3 DNA: TGTGCCAGCAGCCAATCAGGCGGGAGTGCGACAGATACGCAGTATTTT.

This chain uses TRBV4-2 with TRBJ1-5; the D gene is possibly TRBD1 (5 bases). There are 15 residues in the CDR3. Germline CDR1 reads LGHNA; CDR2 reads YNFKEQ. The V end lost 0 bases, the J end lost 4 bases, and 10 bases lay between the germline ends. CDR3 nucleotide sequence: TGTGCCAGCAGCCAAGATCTGGAGGGGAATCAGCCCCAGCATTTT. It is translated as CASSQDLEGNQPQHF.

V gene TRBV18 combines with J gene TRBJ2-3, with 9 nucleotides matching TRBD2. The V and J ends lost 2 bases and 1 base, in that order; junction bases with no gene match: 7. Germline lookup yields CDR1 KGHSH and CDR2 LQKENI. There are 17 residues in the CDR3. The CDR3 DNA reads as TGTGCCAGCTCACCAAAGGACGGCGGGGGGGGCACAGATACGCAGTATTTT. This codes for CASSPKDGGGGTDTQYF.

V gene TRBV7-9 combines with J gene TRBJ2-5; D is perhaps TRBD1 (6 bases). The germline CDR1 and CDR2 sequences are SEHNR and FQNEAQ (reference sequence). The CDR3 has 16 residues. The V end lost 5 bases, the J end lost 4 bases, and 20 bases lay between the germline ends. The CDR3 DNA follows: TGTGCCAGCAGCCCAGGGGTACAGGAGAAAGGAGAGACCCAGTACTTC. Translating it yields CASSPGVQEKGETQYF.

With respect to this clone: This CDR3 is also generated by other DNA sequences in the sample. V is TRBV7-9 and J is TRBJ1-1; D is undetermined. In germline, CDR1 is SEHNR, CDR2 FQNEAQ (reference sequence). The V end was cut by 2 bases, the J end by 3 bases, with 4 bases between. The CDR3 contains 12 residues. Here the CDR3 DNA reads TGTGCCAGCAGCTTACGGGACACTGAAGCTTTCTTT. Residues: CASSLRDTEAFF.

In nucleotides, the CDR3 is TGTGCCAGCACCTTGAGACAGGGGAGTGGCTACACCTTC. Protein: CASTLRQGSGYTF. This chain connects TRBV6-5 to TRBJ1-2, with 8 bases lining up with TRBD1. This CDR3 is 13 amino acids long. The germline gives CDR1 MNHEY, CDR2 SVGAGI. After removal of 7 bases from V and 7 bases from J, the junction contained 8 bases not matched to a gene.

The chain combines TRBV5-1 with TRBJ1-4; TRBD1 matches 9 bases. This CDR3 spans 16 amino acids. V shed 3 bases and J 4 bases; nucleotides not matched to a gene: 7. Germline CDR1 and CDR2: SGHRS and YFSETQ. CDR3 coding DNA: TGCGCCAGCAGCTCATTCGTGGGACAGGGTAATGAAAAACTGTTTTTT. Translation gives CASSSFVGQGNEKLFF.